This entry lists 17 T cell receptor beta chains sequenced from one sample in a study of blood T cell repertoires in COVID-19. The data were produced by immunoSEQ multiplex PCR, yet TCRdb's version contains in-frame clones alone and is incomplete. The repertoire consists of some 170,000 clones, with about 90% occurring once and the leading ten covering 1.2%. Input material: PBMCs or T cells enriched from blood (not recorded which). Receptors were obtained from a human donor with acute COVID-19. The donor label of this sample is uncertain.

The chain employs TRBV7-9 and TRBJ1-2; D is perhaps TRBD1 (5 bases). V was pared by 5 bases and J by 6 bases, with 13 bases between. There are 13 residues in the CDR3. Germline values: CDR1 SEHNR, CDR2 FQNEAQ (reference sequence). CDR3 protein: CASSLDSFNGYTF. The CDR3 coding sequence is TGTGCCAGCAGCCTAGACAGCTTTAATGGCTACACCTTC.

The genes are TRBV18 and TRBJ2-4; 7 bases line up with TRBD1. Germline V gene data show CDR1 as KGHSH and CDR2 as LQKENI. The CDR3 loop spans 17 amino acids. Losses at the gene ends were 3 bases for V and 0 bases for J; bases not matched to a gene: 8. The CDR3 bases are TGTGCCAGCTCACCGTCGAACAGGGGAGTAGCCAAAAACATTCAGTACTTC. Encoded protein: CASSPSNRGVAKNIQYF.

The chain combines TRBV12-5 with TRBJ1-4; D may be TRBD1 (5 bases). CDR3 length: 13 residues. Per germline, CDR1 LGHNT and CDR2 FRNRAP. The ends were cut back, 6 bases at V and 3 bases at J, with 8 bases in the middle. The CDR3 loop is CASGPGANEKLFF. The CDR3 DNA reads as TGTGCTAGTGGCCCGGGGGCTAATGAAAAACTGTTTTTT.

The chain joins TRBV4-1 to TRBJ2-7, with 10 positions matching TRBD1. Germline loops: CDR1 MGHRA, CDR2 YSYEKL. V lost 2 bases and J lost 4; bases outside the gene matches: 5. The CDR3 extends over 15 amino acids. The CDR3 nucleotides are TGCGCCAGCAGCCAACTCGTGGACAGGGGGTACGAGCAGTACTTC. As protein: CASSQLVDRGYEQYF.

The J gene is TRBJ2-7, the V gene TRBV6-5; tentative D call: TRBD1 (6 bases). CDR3 length equals 14 residues. Trimming left V 4 bases short and J 1 base short, with 11 bases between. Germline V gene sequence: CDR1 MNHEY, CDR2 SVGAGI. Here the CDR3 DNA reads TGTGCCAGCAGTTCCCCGGACAGATCCTACGAGCAGTACTTC. Amino acids: CASSSPDRSYEQYF.

The V gene is TRBV7-2, the J gene TRBJ1-2; 11 bases map to TRBD1. Losses at the gene ends were 4 bases for V and 7 bases for J; bases not matched to a gene: 5. Germline CDR1 SGHTA, CDR2 FQGNSA. This CDR3 has 14 residues. CDR3: CASSSDRGQGGYTF. CDR3 sequence (DNA): TGTGCCAGCAGCTCGGACAGGGGGCAGGGTGGCTACACCTTC. Based on the CDR3 plus reference TRBV7-2 and TRBJ1-2, the full variable domain is GAGVSQSPSNKVTEKGKDVELRCDPISGHTALYWYRQSLGQGLEFLIYFQGNSAPDKSGLPSDRFSAERTGGSVSTLTIQRTQQEDSAVYLCASSSDRGQGGYTFGSGTRLTVV.

The chain carries TRBV5-6 and TRBJ2-1; 10 nucleotides match TRBD1. Germline V CDR1 and CDR2: SGHDT, YYEEEE. The CDR3 spans 16 residues. The V gene end was trimmed by 4 bases and the J gene end by 2 bases; junction bases not matched to a gene: 6. This CDR3 reads CASSPGDRGPYNEQFF. In DNA form, the CDR3 reads TGTGCCAGCAGCCCGGGGGACAGGGGCCCCTACAATGAGCAGTTCTTC.

The chain links TRBV5-1 to TRBJ2-3; D ambiguous. Germline-derived CDR1 and CDR2 are SGHRS and YFSETQ. V lost 3 bases and J lost 4, with 12 bases in between. The CDR3 extends over 14 amino acids. The DNA for the CDR3 is TGCGCCAGCAGCTGGAGTAGAAGCCCAGATACGCAGTATTTT. This translates into CASSWSRSPDTQYF.

The genes are TRBV9 and TRBJ1-4; 7 positions match TRBD1. J was trimmed by 3 bases and V by 3 bases; bases with no gene match: 5. Germline V gene sequence: CDR1 SGDLS, CDR2 YYNGEE. This CDR3 is built from 15 residues. CDR3 nucleotides: TGTGCCAGCAGCGGAACCGGGACAGCTAATGAAAAACTGTTTTTT. Protein: CASSGTGTANEKLFF. The full variable domain, its missing parts supplied by reference TRBV9 and TRBJ1-4, is DSGVTQTPKHLITATGQRVTLRCSPRSGDLSVYWYQQSLDQGLQFLIQYYNGEERAKGNILERFSAQQFPDLHSELNLSSLELGDSALYFCASSGTGTANEKLFFGSGTQLSVL.

In its sample, this clone was seen once. The chain employs TRBV25-1 and TRBJ2-2; 8 bases are shared with TRBD2. CDR3 length equals 16 residues. Per the germline V gene, CDR1 is MGHDK and CDR2 is SYGVNS. J lost 7 bases, V lost 2 bases, and 9 bases had no gene match. The CDR3 nucleotides read TGTGCCAGCAGTGAACTGGCCGGGGGGGCGAACGGGGAGCTGTTTTTT. Residues: CASSELAGGANGELFF.

The chain carries TRBV9 and TRBJ1-1; D is uncertain. Germline V gene lookup returns CDR1 SGDLS and CDR2 YYNGEE. The germline V and J ends were trimmed by 1 base and 3 bases, with 4 bases remaining between them. CDR3 length equals 12 residues. In nucleotides, the CDR3 is TGTGCCAGCAGCGTATCGGACACTGAAGCTTTCTTT. Protein product: CASSVSDTEAFF.

The chain uses TRBV25-1 and TRBJ1-6; D unclear. Trimming cost V 5 bases and J 5 bases, with 10 bases left between them. From germline, CDR1 is MGHDK and CDR2 SYGVNS. The CDR3 consists of 14 residues. The chain's CDR3 is CASSRGQHNSPLHF. In DNA form, the CDR3 reads TGTGCCAGCAGTAGAGGCCAGCATAATTCACCCCTCCACTTT.

V and J are TRBV5-1 and TRBJ2-7; a possible D gene is TRBD2 (5 bases). This CDR3 is built from 11 residues. V shed 5 bases and J shed 7 bases, with 10 bases lying between them. Germline CDR1 SGHRS, CDR2 YFSETQ. The CDR3 bases are TGCGCCAGCAGAGAGGGTTGGGAGCAGTACTTC. Translation: CASREGWEQYF.

The chain recombines TRBV18 with TRBJ2-1; TRBD2 agrees at 15 bases. In germline, CDR1 is KGHSH, CDR2 LQKENI. This CDR3 has 19 residues. Trimming took 0 bases from V and 5 from J; bases not matched to a gene: 8. CDR3 bases: TGTGCCAGCTCACCACCGCTCGGGACTAGCGGGGGGTTGAACAATGAGCAGTTCTTC. It codes for CASSPPLGTSGGLNNEQFF.

The chain employs TRBV11-1 and TRBJ1-2; the match to TRBD1 covers 7 bases. The V and J ends lost 5 bases and 7 bases, in that order; junction bases with no gene match: 13. This CDR3 contains 15 residues. Germline V gene data show CDR1 as SGHAT and CDR2 as FQDESV (reference sequence). The CDR3 sequence: CASSEDRIKGSGYTF. The CDR3 bases are TGTGCCAGCAGCGAGGACAGGATCAAAGGTTCTGGCTACACCTTC.

This chain uses TRBV4-3 with TRBJ1-6; no clear D gene. The CDR3 contains 16 residues. From germline, CDR1 is LGHNA and CDR2 YSLEER. Trimming pared 0 bases from V and 7 bases from J, leaving 13 bases between. CDR3 protein: CASSQDARVGNSPLHF. The CDR3 DNA reads as TGCGCCAGCAGCCAAGATGCCCGGGTAGGAAATTCACCCCTCCACTTT.

This clone was observed a few times. The rearrangement uses TRBV3-1 (or the pseudogene TRBV3-2) and TRBJ1-2; 7 bases align to TRBD1. The CDR3 spans 16 residues. Losses at the gene ends were 2 bases for V and 6 bases for J; bases not matched to a gene: 12. Per germline, CDR1 LGHDT and CDR2 YNNKEL (reference sequence). The CDR3 here is CASSQRGSEGADGYTF. Here the CDR3 DNA reads TGTGCCAGCAGCCAAAGGGGATCAGAGGGGGCGGATGGCTACACCTTC.